This TCR beta chain was retrieved from a study of T-cell memory formation after mild COVID-19. Study results and limitations: Pre-infection memory held some responding clones, suggesting pre-existing cross-reactive T cells responded.

Trimming took 3 bases from V and 0 from J, leaving 13 bases between them. CDR1 is SGDLS, CDR2 YYNGEE, per germline. This CDR3 comprises 15 residues. With constant-segment primers, 5'RACE yielded cDNA libraries of TCR alpha and TCR beta that carried sample barcodes and UMIs. Each CDR3 protein is one row after TCRdb ran MiXCR on the 5' RACE reads. The sample consists of about 140,000 distinct CDR3 sequences, approximately 25% of them appearing once. Comment on this clonotype: Its antigen is not identified.

This receptor was taken from an adult woman who had mild COVID-19 (a few samples of this study predate the infection). Cell type and time point are not known. Sequenced sample: PBMCs or a T cell subset sorted from them (not recorded which). The V gene is TRBV9, the J gene TRBJ2-7; D may correspond to TRBD1 or TRBD2 (5 bases each). CDR3 DNA sequence: TGTGCCAGCAGCGAGGGGACGGCAAGCTCCTACGAGCAGTACTTC. Translating gives CASSEGTASSYEQYF.